Given below is one TCR beta chain in context. The antigen is not known. The data were obtained in a study of cytomegalovirus exposure and HLA in healthy donors. CDR1 and CDR2 (germline): ENHRY, SYGVKD. The V gene lost 5 bases and the J gene lost 5 bases, with 10 bases spanning the gap. This CDR3 spans 13 amino acids. Study results and limitations: Some TCR beta chains (more than 150 of them) were listed as cytomegalovirus-associated. Many donors shared some public TCRs, even though most TCR sequences were rare. As was reported, the classifier diagnosed cytomegalovirus status with high specificity and sensitivity.

Profiled with immunoSEQ multiplex PCR; TCRdb holds only in-frame clones, not every one. The sample shows 180,000 or so clones, around nine tenths of them seen only once. The receptor's source is a man aged 18-30 years in good health and CMV-seropositive. The sequenced sample consisted of PBMCs. The genes are TRBV10-3 and TRBJ2-1, with unresolved D. Written as DNA, the CDR3 is TGTGCCATCAGTCCTAGGTCGGACAATGAGCAGTTCTTC. Amino acids: CAISPRSDNEQFF.